The 30 T cell receptor beta chains below come from one sample, sequenced in a study of T-cell reconstitution after alpha-beta-depleted transplantation in children. Library preparation (for TCRbeta) was performed with unique molecular identifiers. Each CDR3 protein is one row after TCRdb ran MiXCR on the PCR reads. The data hold about a million distinct CDR3 sequences, with roughly 29% observed a single time. The sample in question was PBMCs, mostly from graft donor cells, obtained 360 days after TCRalphabeta/CD19-depleted stem cell transplant. These TCRs come from a boy in the first two years of life who had a stem cell transplant for SCID, so the T cells may come from the graft donor.

There are a few counts of this clonotype. V is TRBV7-2 and J is TRBJ2-7; TRBD1 aligns across 7 bases. Germline loops: CDR1 SGHTA, CDR2 FQGNSA. CDR3 length: 15 residues. V lost 6 bases to trimming and J lost 1 base; unmatched junction nucleotides: 9. CDR3 coding DNA: TGTGCCAGCAGTCCTAAGGGGACAGTATCCTACGAGCAGTACTTC. Translated: CASSPKGTVSYEQYF.

The sample holds a few counts of this clonotype. The chain joins TRBV12-3 or TRBV12-4 to TRBJ1-3; D remains ambiguous. Between the trimmed V and J ends, which lost 6 bases and 2 bases, there was a span of 8 bases. This CDR3 comprises 13 residues. CDR3 coding DNA: TGTGCCAGCAGCTATACGCCTGGAAACACCATATATTTT. Amino acids: CASSYTPGNTIYF.

This clonotype was counted a few times. This sequence joins TRBV6-1 and TRBJ2-7; D may be TRBD1 (6 bases). The CDR3 is made up of 14 amino acids. Trimming cost V 5 bases and J 5 bases, with 16 bases left between them. Germline CDR1 reads MNHNS; CDR2 reads SASEGT. The chain's CDR3 is CASSTPSRGNEQYF. Written as DNA, the CDR3 is TGTGCCAGCAGTACCCCCAGCAGGGGAAACGAGCAGTACTTC.

The V gene is TRBV12-3 or TRBV12-4, the J gene TRBJ2-2; D is possibly TRBD2 (6 bases). This CDR3 comprises 13 residues. V lost 8 bases, J lost 10 bases, and 17 bases lay in between. For the CDR3, the DNA is TGTGCCAGCTCTACGTGGGGGGTGGAGGAGCTGTTTTTT. This encodes CASSTWGVEELFF.

The CDR3 sequence is CASSPLAGGFANTGELFF. DNA of the CDR3: TGTGCCAGCAGCCCACTAGCGGGGGGGTTCGCGAACACCGGGGAGCTGTTTTTT. The V and J genes are TRBV7-3 and TRBJ2-2; 13 bases are a match to TRBD2. The germline V gene has CDR1 SGHTA and CDR2 FQGTGA. The J segment lost 0 bases and the V segment lost 5 bases, leaving 6 bases of the junction unmatched. The CDR3 spans 18 residues.

This clonotype turned up a few times. This chain uses TRBV7-9 with TRBJ1-1; 8 nucleotides align to TRBD1. The CDR3 sequence is 15 residues long. Germline V gene sequence: CDR1 SEHNR, CDR2 FQNEAQ (reference sequence). Losses at the gene ends were 5 bases for V and 3 bases for J; bases not matched to a gene: 8. CDR3 protein: CASSPDRGEDTEAFF. In nucleotides, the CDR3 is TGTGCCAGCAGCCCAGACAGGGGCGAGGACACTGAAGCTTTCTTT.

This rearrangement joins TRBV24-1 to TRBJ2-7; 9 bases match TRBD1. V gave up 4 bases and J gave up 13 bases; unmatched junction bases: 16. Looked up from germline, CDR1 is KGHDR and CDR2 is SFDVKD. CDR3 length equals 15 residues. For the CDR3, the DNA is TGTGCCACCAGTGACCACCTAGAACAGGGGGCCTACGGATACTTC. Translation: CATSDHLEQGAYGYF.

This clonotype was observed a few times. J is TRBJ2-1 and V is TRBV20-1, with D hard to call. Trimming removed 1 base at V and 10 bases at J, with 20 bases between. The CDR3 extends over 15 amino acids. Germline CDR1 reads DFQATT; CDR2 reads SNEGSKA (reference sequence). CDR3: CSARGPGLLGWEQFF. The CDR3 DNA sequence: TGCAGTGCTAGAGGGCCCGGTCTATTGGGTTGGGAGCAGTTCTTC.

V and J are TRBV4-2 and TRBJ2-1; 7 bases align to TRBD1. Trimming removed 1 base from V and 0 bases from J; junction bases left unmatched: 3. The germline V gene encodes CDR1 LGHNA and CDR2 YNFKEQ. The CDR3 spans 16 residues. CDR3 region: CASSQVDRDSYNEQFF. In DNA form, the CDR3 reads TGTGCCAGCAGCCAAGTTGACAGGGACTCCTACAATGAGCAGTTCTTC.

The chain couples TRBV2 to TRBJ2-2; D not certain. CDR3 length: 13 amino acids. Deletions cut 1 base from V and 5 bases from J, with 5 bases between. CDR1 and CDR2 from the germline V gene are SNHLY and FYNNEI. CDR3 DNA: TGTGCCAGCAGTGAAGTAACGACCGGGGAGCTGTTTTTT. Its translation: CASSEVTTGELFF.

This clonotype was seen only a few times. The genes are TRBV6-2 or TRBV6-3 and TRBJ2-7; D may be TRBD2 (6 bases). Germline V CDR1 and CDR2: MNHEY, SVGEGT. The ends were cut back, 0 bases at V and 5 bases at J, with 14 bases in the middle. This CDR3 is built from 15 residues. CDR3 in DNA: TGTGCCAGCAGTTACTCGGGGGGTAACGAGGACGAGCAGTACTTC. This encodes CASSYSGGNEDEQYF.

This clonotype has only one observation. V is TRBV3-1 and J is TRBJ1-1; D is undetermined. The CDR3 loop spans 13 amino acids. V lost 1 base and J 8 bases, leaving 11 bases between the germline ends. Germline assignment: CDR1 LGHDT and CDR2 YNNKEL (reference sequence). The chain's CDR3 is CASSQVSSGEAFF. The DNA of the CDR3 is TGTGCCAGCAGCCAAGTATCCTCGGGGGAAGCTTTCTTT. Based on the CDR3 plus reference TRBV3-1 and TRBJ1-1, the full variable domain is DTAVSQTPKYLVTQMGNDKSIKCEQNLGHDTMYWYKQDSKKFLKIMFSYNNKELIINETVPNRFSPKSPDKAHLNLHINSLELGDSAVYFCASSQVSSGEAFFGQGTRLTVV.

The V call is TRBV20-1, the J call TRBJ2-1; TRBD1 or TRBD2 may be the D gene (6 bases each). The V gene lost 5 bases and the J gene lost 6 bases, with 17 bases spanning the gap. Per the germline V gene, CDR1 is DFQATT and CDR2 is SNEGSKA (reference sequence). The CDR3 is 14 amino acids. The CDR3 DNA reads as TGCAGTGCTCTCCGGGGGCAAGGGGCCAATGAGCAGTTCTTC. Translated: CSALRGQGANEQFF.

V and J are TRBV4-2 and TRBJ2-3; a weak D match, TRBD2 (7 bases). CDR1 LGHNA and CDR2 YNFKEQ come from the germline V gene. V lost 0 bases, J lost 0 bases, and 16 bases lay in between. The CDR3 has 18 amino acids. DNA for the CDR3: TGTGCCAGCAGCCAAGACTCCCGGGGGGCCTGGAGCACAGATACGCAGTATTTT. This encodes CASSQDSRGAWSTDTQYF.

This clonotype was observed a handful of times. The rearrangement uses TRBV24-1 and TRBJ1-5; 9 bases map to TRBD1. Germline V gene lookup returns CDR1 KGHDR and CDR2 SFDVKD. The V segment lost 2 bases and the J segment 5 bases; nucleotides outside the gene matches: 6. The CDR3 runs 16 residues. The CDR3 nucleotides are TGTGCCACCAGTGATTCCGGGACAGGGTCCCATCAGCCCCAGCATTTT. Its translation is CATSDSGTGSHQPQHF.

This chain uses TRBV12-3 or TRBV12-4 with TRBJ1-5, with 7 bases matching TRBD1. J was trimmed by 0 bases and V by 4 bases; bases with no gene match: 9. CDR3 length: 17 amino acids. CDR3 in DNA: TGTGCCAGCAGTTGGGGGGACAGCCCCTATAGCAATCAGCCCCAGCATTTT. It specifies CASSWGDSPYSNQPQHF.

Remarks on this clonotype: It may be a read error: a sequence one base away is much more abundant. The V call is TRBV5-1, the J call TRBJ2-7; the match to TRBD2 covers 12 bases. Germline V lookup: CDR1 SGHRS, CDR2 YFSETQ. Germline trimming cut 0 bases from V and 5 bases from J; bases unmatched to any gene: 0. The CDR3 length is 14 residues. The CDR3, as DNA: TGCGCCAGCAGCTTGGGGACTAGCGGGGACGAGCAGTACTTC. It is translated as CASSLGTSGDEQYF.

This clonotype was detected a few times. The chain carries TRBV20-1 and TRBJ2-3; the D is unclear. The CDR3 extends over 14 amino acids. CDR1 DFQATT and CDR2 SNEGSKA come from the germline V gene (reference sequence). The V end lost 0 bases, the J end lost 1 base, and 8 bases lay between the germline ends. The DNA of the CDR3 is TGCAGTGCTAGAGATCACCGACGCACAGATACGCAGTATTTT. Translated: CSARDHRRTDTQYF.

The chain uses TRBV19 and TRBJ1-5; D is unclear. Looked up from germline, CDR1 is LNHDA and CDR2 is SQIVND (reference sequence). V dropped 3 bases and J dropped 1 base, with 10 bases sitting between them. This CDR3 spans 15 amino acids. CDR3 sequence (DNA): TGTGCCAGTAGTATTCGGCAGGAGAGCAATCAGCCCCAGCATTTT. This codes for CASSIRQESNQPQHF.

This sequence joins TRBV4-2 and TRBJ2-1, with TRBD2 identical over 8 bases. Germline V lookup: CDR1 LGHNA, CDR2 YNFKEQ. With 0 bases clipped from V and 4 bases from J, the junction kept 5 bases outside the gene matches. CDR3 length equals 16 residues. The CDR3: CASSQDHSGDYNEQFF. The CDR3 nucleotides are TGTGCCAGCAGCCAAGATCATAGCGGGGATTACAATGAGCAGTTCTTC.

This chain joins TRBV9 and TRBJ2-5; weak D call: TRBD1 (6 bases). This CDR3 is built from 16 residues. V lost 0 bases and J lost 2, with 14 bases in between. Germline-derived CDR1 and CDR2 are SGDLS and YYNGEE. In nucleotides, the CDR3 is TGTGCCAGCAGCGTAGGCCCAGGGGCCTTTCAAGAGACCCAGTACTTC. Translated: CASSVGPGAFQETQYF.

This clonotype was detected a few times. The V call is TRBV7-3, the J call TRBJ2-1; D could derive from TRBD1 or TRBD2 (5 bases each). Germline CDR1 reads SGHTA; CDR2 reads FQGTGA. The V end was cut by 1 base, the J end by 9 bases, with 13 bases between. The length of the CDR3 is 14 residues. DNA of the CDR3: TGTGCCAGCAGCTTAAATGGGGGTGGGGGTGAGCAGTTCTTC. It yields the protein CASSLNGGGGEQFF.

This clonotype has a handful of counts. The chain has TRBV4-1 and TRBJ2-6, with 14 bases lining up with TRBD2. The germline gives CDR1 MGHRA, CDR2 YSYEKL. Trimming cost V 2 bases and J 0 bases; bases outside gene matches: 3. The CDR3 is 19 amino acids. CDR3 DNA sequence: TGCGCCAGCAGCCAAAGGACTAGCGGGGGGTCCTCTGGGGCCAACGTCCTGACTTTC. Translation: CASSQRTSGGSSGANVLTF.

The chain is built from TRBV12-3 or TRBV12-4 and TRBJ1-4, with D perhaps matching TRBD1 (5 bases). V was pared by 7 bases and J by 3 bases, with 21 bases between. The length of the CDR3 is 17 residues. As DNA, the CDR3 is TGTGCCAGCACTTCCCAACCTCAGGGTGTGGCTAATGAAAAACTGTTTTTT. It is translated as CASTSQPQGVANEKLFF.

V is TRBV20-1 and J is TRBJ2-7; unclear D gene. The CDR3 is 16 residues long. Germline V gives CDR1 DFQATT, CDR2 SNEGSKA (reference sequence). The V end lost 0 bases, the J end lost 0 bases, and 15 bases lay between the germline ends. The CDR3 DNA reads TGCAGTGCTAGAGATCCGGGTGAGAGCAGCTCCTACGAGCAGTACTTC. As protein: CSARDPGESSSYEQYF.

V gene TRBV4-3 combines with J gene TRBJ1-1; D unclear. Per the germline V gene, CDR1 is LGHNA and CDR2 is YSLEER. This CDR3 has 14 amino acids. V gave up 1 base and J gave up 0 bases, with 6 bases separating them. As DNA, the CDR3 is TGCGCCAGCAGCCAAGTGAGTGTGAACACTGAAGCTTTCTTT. It is translated as CASSQVSVNTEAFF.

This clonotype appeared a few times. The chain employs TRBV4-3 and TRBJ2-2; D is undetermined. Germline V gene data show CDR1 as LGHNA and CDR2 as YSLEER. This CDR3 has 17 amino acids. V lost 3 bases and J 1 base, leaving 15 bases between the germline ends. The CDR3 reads CASSQGMDRLNTGELFF. The CDR3 nucleotides are TGCGCCAGCAGCCAGGGAATGGATCGATTGAACACCGGGGAGCTGTTTTTT.

The V and J genes are TRBV5-5 and TRBJ2-1; D is possibly TRBD2 (6 bases). The CDR3 loop spans 12 amino acids. CDR1 is SGHKS, CDR2 YYEKEE, per germline (reference sequence). V shed 2 bases and J shed 8 bases, with 8 bases lying between them. The CDR3 DNA reads as TGTGCCAGCAGCTTCTCGGGGGATGAGCAGTTCTTC. This codes for CASSFSGDEQFF.

In its sample, this clonotype was seen a few times. The chain couples TRBV6-6 to TRBJ2-7; D not resolved. Trimming took off 0 bases at V and 6 bases at J, with 9 bases between the two ends. The germline CDR1 and CDR2 sequences are MNHNY and SVGAGI (reference sequence). This CDR3 has 13 amino acids. CDR3 amino acids: CASSYSTAGEQYF. In DNA form, the CDR3 reads TGTGCCAGCAGTTACTCGACGGCCGGCGAGCAGTACTTC.

The V and J genes are TRBV6-5 and TRBJ1-4; D might be TRBD1 (5 bases). Germline-derived CDR1 and CDR2 are MNHEY and SVGAGI. Trimming left V 0 bases short and J 8 bases short, with 13 bases between. The CDR3 sequence is 15 residues long. The CDR3 sequence is CASSYSGPDGEKLFF. CDR3 coding DNA: TGTGCCAGCAGTTACTCGGGACCTGACGGGGAAAAACTGTTTTTT.